This entry is about one T cell receptor (beta chain). The antigen is unknown. This sample was taken from a study of beta chain features in type 1 diabetes. Looking at the study overall: Sorted cells, some 110,000,000 in number, were examined across all samples. Notes on the study in general: Shortening of TCRB CDR3s, moderate but significant, appeared in all four CD4+ subsets of Type 1 diabetes patients.

What was sequenced were expressed TCRB transcripts, since all of the isolated RNA had been reverse transcribed. Libraries were prepared by immunoSEQ multiplex PCR; TCRdb keeps only in-frame clonotypes and omits some of them. The profile covers hundreds of thousands of clones, with roughly 31% appearing a single time and around 0.065% taken by the ten largest. V was shortened by 3 bases and J by 4 bases, with 3 bases between the two germline ends. Germline assignment: CDR1 DFQATT and CDR2 SNEGSKA (reference sequence). CDR3 length: 10 residues. The rearrangement links TRBV20-1 to TRBJ1-1; D unresolved. The source of this sequence is a man younger than 30 in good health. The specimen was naive CD4+ T cells from blood. The CDR3, as DNA: TGCAGTGCTAGTGGCACTGAAGCTTTCTTT. Its translation: CSASGTEAFF.